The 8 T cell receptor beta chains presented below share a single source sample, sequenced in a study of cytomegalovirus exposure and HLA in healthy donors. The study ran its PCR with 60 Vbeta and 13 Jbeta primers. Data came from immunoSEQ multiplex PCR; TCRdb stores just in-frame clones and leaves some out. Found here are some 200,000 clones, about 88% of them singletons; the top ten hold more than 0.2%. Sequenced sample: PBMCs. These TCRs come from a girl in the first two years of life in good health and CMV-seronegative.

The CDR3 sequence: CASSLGEGRLFHEQYF. CDR3 nucleotides: TGTGCCAGCAGCTTAGGGGAGGGTAGGCTCTTCCACGAGCAGTACTTC. The chain employs TRBV7-8 and TRBJ2-5, with TRBD2 matching over 7 bases. The J call may be mistaken, given a closer DNA end match to TRBJ2-7. Per the germline V gene, CDR1 is SGHVS and CDR2 is FQNEAQ. The CDR3 loop spans 16 amino acids.

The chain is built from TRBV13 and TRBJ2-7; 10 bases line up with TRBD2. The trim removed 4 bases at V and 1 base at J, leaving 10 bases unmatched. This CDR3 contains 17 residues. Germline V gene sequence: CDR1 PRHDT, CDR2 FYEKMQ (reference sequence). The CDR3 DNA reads TGTGCCAGCAGCTCACCCAAAAGCGGGAGGGCTTCCTACGAGCAGTACTTC. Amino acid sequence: CASSSPKSGRASYEQYF. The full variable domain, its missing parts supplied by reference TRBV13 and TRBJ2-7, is AAGVIQSPRHLIKEKRETATLKCYPIPRHDTVYWYQQGPGQDPQFLISFYEKMQSDKGSIPDRFSAQQFSDYHSELNMSSLELGDSALYFCASSSPKSGRASYEQYFGPGTRLTVT.

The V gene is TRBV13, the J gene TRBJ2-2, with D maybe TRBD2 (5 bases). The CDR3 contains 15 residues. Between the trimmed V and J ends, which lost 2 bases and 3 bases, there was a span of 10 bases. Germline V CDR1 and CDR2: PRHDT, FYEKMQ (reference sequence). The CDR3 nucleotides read TGTGCCAGCAGCTTAAGAGGCGGGTACACCGGGGAGCTGTTTTTT. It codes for CASSLRGGYTGELFF.

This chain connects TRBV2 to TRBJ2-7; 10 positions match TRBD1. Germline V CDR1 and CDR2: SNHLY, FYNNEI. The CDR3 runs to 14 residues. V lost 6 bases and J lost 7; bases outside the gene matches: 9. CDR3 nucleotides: TGTGCCAGCAGGGTTGACAGGGGGCCCGGGGAGCAGTACTTC. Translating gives CASRVDRGPGEQYF.

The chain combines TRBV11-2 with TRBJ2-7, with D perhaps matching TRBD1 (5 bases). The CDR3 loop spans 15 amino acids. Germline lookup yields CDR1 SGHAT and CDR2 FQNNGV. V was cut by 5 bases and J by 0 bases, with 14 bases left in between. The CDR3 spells CASSPWQGSSYEQYF. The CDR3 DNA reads TGTGCCAGCAGCCCATGGCAGGGTAGCTCCTACGAGCAGTACTTC. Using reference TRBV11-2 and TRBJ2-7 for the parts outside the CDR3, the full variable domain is EAGVAQSPRYKIIEKRQSVAFWCNPISGHATLYWYQQILGQGPKLLIQFQNNGVVDDSQLPKDRFSAERLKGVDSTLKIQPAKLEDSAVYLCASSPWQGSSYEQYFGPGTRLTVT.

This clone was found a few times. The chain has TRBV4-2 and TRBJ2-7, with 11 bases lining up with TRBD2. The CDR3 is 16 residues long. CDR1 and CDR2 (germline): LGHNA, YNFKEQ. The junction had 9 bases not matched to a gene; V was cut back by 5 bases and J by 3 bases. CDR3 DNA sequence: TGTGCCAGCAGCTCACAAGGACTAGCGGGCTTCTACGAGCAGTACTTC. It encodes CASSSQGLAGFYEQYF.

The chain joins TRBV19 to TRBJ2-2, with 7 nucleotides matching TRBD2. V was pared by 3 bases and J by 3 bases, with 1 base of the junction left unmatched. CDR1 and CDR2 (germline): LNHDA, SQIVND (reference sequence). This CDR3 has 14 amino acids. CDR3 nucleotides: TGTGCCAGTAGTATCCTAGCGGACACCGGGGAGCTGTTTTTT. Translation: CASSILADTGELFF.

The CDR3 spells CASSQEGARGAFF. The DNA for the CDR3 is TGCGCCAGCAGCCAAGAGGGGGCTCGGGGAGCTTTCTTT. V gene TRBV4-3 combines with J gene TRBJ1-1, with D possibly being TRBD1 (6 bases). The CDR3 loop spans 13 amino acids. Germline lookup yields CDR1 LGHNA and CDR2 YSLEER. V gave up 0 bases and J gave up 10 bases, with 12 bases separating them.